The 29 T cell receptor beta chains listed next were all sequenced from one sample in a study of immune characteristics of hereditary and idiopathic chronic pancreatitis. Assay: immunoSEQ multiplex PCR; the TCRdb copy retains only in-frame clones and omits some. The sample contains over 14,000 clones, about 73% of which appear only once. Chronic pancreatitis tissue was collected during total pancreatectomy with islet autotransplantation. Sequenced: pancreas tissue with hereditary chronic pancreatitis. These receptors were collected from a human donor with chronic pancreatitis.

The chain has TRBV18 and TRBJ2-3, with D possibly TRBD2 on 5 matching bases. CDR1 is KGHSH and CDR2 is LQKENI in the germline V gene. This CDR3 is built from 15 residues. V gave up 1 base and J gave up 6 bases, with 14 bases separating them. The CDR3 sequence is CASSPQGDPGDTQYF. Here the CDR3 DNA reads TGTGCCAGCTCACCACAGGGAGACCCCGGGGATACGCAGTATTTT. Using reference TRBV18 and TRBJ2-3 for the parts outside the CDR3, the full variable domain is NAGVMQNPRHLVRRRGQEARLRCSPMKGHSHVYWYRQLPEEGLKFMVYLQKENIIDESGMPKERFSAEFPKEGPSILRIQQVVRGDSAAYFCASSPQGDPGDTQYFGPGTRLTVL.

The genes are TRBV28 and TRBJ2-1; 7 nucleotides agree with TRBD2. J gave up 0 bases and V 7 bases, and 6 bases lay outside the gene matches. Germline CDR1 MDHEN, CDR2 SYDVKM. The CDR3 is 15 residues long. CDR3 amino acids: CASIRTSRSYNEQFF. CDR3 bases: TGTGCCAGCATCCGGACTAGTCGCTCCTACAATGAGCAGTTCTTC.

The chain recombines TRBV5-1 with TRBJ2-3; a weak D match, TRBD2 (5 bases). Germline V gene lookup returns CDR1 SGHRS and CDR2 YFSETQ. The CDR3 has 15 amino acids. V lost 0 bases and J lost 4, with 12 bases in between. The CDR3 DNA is TGCGCCAGCAGCTTGGGAGGGAATCGAGCAGATACGCAGTATTTT. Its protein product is CASSLGGNRADTQYF. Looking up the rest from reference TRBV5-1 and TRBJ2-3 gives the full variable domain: KAGVTQTPRYLIKTRGQQVTLSCSPISGHRSVSWYQQTPGQGLQFLFEYFSETQRNKGNFPGRFSGRQFSNSRSEMNVSTLELGDSALYLCASSLGGNRADTQYFGPGTRLTVL.

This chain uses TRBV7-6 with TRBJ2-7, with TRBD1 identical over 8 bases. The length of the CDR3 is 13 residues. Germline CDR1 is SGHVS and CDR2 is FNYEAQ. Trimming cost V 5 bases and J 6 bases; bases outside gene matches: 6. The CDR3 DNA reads TGTGCCAGCAGCACACGGACAGGGAGCGAGCAGTACTTC. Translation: CASSTRTGSEQYF.

CDR3 nucleotides: TGTGCCAGCAGCGACAGGGGGCCGCGCGGCTACACCTTC. This codes for CASSDRGPRGYTF. J is TRBJ1-2 and V is TRBV6-5; 10 bases are a match to TRBD1. The CDR3 covers 13 residues. The germline V gene has CDR1 MNHEY and CDR2 SVGAGI. V shed 6 bases and J 8 bases; nucleotides not matched to a gene: 6.

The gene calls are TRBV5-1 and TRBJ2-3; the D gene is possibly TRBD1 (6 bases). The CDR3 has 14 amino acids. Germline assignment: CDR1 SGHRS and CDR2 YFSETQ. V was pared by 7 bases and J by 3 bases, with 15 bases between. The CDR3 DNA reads TGCGCCAGCGGTGTACAGGGAACTACAGATACGCAGTATTTT. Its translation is CASGVQGTTDTQYF. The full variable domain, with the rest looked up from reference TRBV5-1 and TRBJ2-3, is KAGVTQTPRYLIKTRGQQVTLSCSPISGHRSVSWYQQTPGQGLQFLFEYFSETQRNKGNFPGRFSGRQFSNSRSEMNVSTLELGDSALYLCASGVQGTTDTQYFGPGTRLTVL.

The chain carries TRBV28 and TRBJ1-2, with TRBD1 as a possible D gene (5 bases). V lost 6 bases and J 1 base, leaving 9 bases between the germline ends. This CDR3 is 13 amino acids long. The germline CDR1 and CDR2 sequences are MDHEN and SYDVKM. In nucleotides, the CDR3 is TGTGCCAGCAGGGCAGACAGTAACTATGGCTACACCTTC. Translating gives CASRADSNYGYTF.

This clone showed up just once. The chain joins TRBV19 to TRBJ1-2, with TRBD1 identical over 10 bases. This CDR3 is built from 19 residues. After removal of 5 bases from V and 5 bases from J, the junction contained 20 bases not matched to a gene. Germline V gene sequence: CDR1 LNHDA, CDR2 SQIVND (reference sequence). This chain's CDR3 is CASSPRTGGSSLLRYGYTF. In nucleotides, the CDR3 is TGTGCCAGTAGTCCACGGACAGGGGGATCGAGCCTCCTTCGATATGGCTACACCTTC. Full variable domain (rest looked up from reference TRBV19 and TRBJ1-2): DGGITQSPKYLFRKEGQNVTLSCEQNLNHDAMYWYRQDPGQGLRLIYYSQIVNDFQKGDIAEGYSVSREKKESFPLTVTSAQKNPTAFYLCASSPRTGGSSLLRYGYTFGSGTRLTVV.

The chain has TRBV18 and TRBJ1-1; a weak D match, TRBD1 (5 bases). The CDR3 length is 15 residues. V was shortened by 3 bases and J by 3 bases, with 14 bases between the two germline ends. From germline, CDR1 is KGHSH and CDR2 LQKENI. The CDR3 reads CASSPFRAQDTEAFF. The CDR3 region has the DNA TGTGCCAGCTCACCGTTCAGGGCCCAGGACACTGAAGCTTTCTTT.

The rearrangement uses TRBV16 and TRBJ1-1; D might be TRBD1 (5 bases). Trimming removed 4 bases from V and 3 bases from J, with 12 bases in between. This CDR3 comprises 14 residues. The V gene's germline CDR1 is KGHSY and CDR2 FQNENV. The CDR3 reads CASSPSGGYTEAFF. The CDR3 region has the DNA TGTGCCAGCAGCCCCTCGGGGGGGTACACTGAAGCTTTCTTT. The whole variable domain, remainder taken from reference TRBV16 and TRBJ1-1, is GEEVAQTPKHLVRGEGQKAKLYCAPIKGHSYVFWYQQVLKNEFKFLISFQNENVFDETGMPKERFSAKCLPNSPCSLEIQATKLEDSAVYFCASSPSGGYTEAFFGQGTRLTVV.

The CDR3 loop reads CASSGVSSGQETQYF. The DNA for the CDR3 is TGTGCCAGCAGTGGTGTGTCTAGCGGACAAGAGACCCAGTACTTC. The chain has TRBV2 and TRBJ2-5, with 7 bases that match TRBD2. The CDR3 has 15 residues. The germline V gene encodes CDR1 SNHLY and CDR2 FYNNEI. With V trimmed by 4 bases and J by 2 bases, 7 bases remained unmatched.

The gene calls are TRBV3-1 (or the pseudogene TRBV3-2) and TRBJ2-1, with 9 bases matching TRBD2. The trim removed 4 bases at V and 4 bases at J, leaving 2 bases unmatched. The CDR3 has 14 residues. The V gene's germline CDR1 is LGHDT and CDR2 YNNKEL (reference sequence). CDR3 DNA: TGTGCCAGCAGCCTAGCGGGAGAGTACAATGAGCAGTTCTTC. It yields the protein CASSLAGEYNEQFF.

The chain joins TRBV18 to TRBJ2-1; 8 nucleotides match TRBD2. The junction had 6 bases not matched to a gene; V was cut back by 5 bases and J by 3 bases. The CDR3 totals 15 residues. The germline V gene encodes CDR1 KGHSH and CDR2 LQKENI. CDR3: CASSGSSGFYNEQFF. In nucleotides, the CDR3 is TGTGCCAGCTCAGGATCTAGCGGGTTCTACAATGAGCAGTTCTTC.

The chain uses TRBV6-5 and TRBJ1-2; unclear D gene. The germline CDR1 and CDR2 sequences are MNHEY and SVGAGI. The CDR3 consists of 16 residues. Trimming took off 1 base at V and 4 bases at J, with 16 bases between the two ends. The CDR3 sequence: CASSYLGRGFVYGYTF. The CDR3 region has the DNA TGTGCCAGCAGTTACTTAGGTCGGGGATTTGTCTATGGCTACACCTTC.

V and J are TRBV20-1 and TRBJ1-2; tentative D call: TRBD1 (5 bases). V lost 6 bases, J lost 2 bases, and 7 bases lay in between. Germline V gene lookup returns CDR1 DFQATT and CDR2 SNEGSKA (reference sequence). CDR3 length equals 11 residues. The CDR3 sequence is CSAKGNYGYTF. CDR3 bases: TGCAGTGCCAAGGGGAACTATGGCTACACCTTC.

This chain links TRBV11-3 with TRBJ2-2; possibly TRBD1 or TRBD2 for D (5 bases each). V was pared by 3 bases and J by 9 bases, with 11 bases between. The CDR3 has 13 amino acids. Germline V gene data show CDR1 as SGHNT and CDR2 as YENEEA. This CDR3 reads CASSLGTARELFF. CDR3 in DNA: TGTGCCAGCAGCTTGGGGACGGCCCGGGAGCTGTTTTTT.

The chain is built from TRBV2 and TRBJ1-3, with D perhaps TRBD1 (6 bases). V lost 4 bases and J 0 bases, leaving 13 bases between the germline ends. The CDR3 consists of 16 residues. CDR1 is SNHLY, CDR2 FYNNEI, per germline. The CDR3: CASSAKPGVSGNTIYF. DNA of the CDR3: TGTGCCAGCAGTGCGAAACCAGGGGTCTCTGGAAACACCATATATTTT.

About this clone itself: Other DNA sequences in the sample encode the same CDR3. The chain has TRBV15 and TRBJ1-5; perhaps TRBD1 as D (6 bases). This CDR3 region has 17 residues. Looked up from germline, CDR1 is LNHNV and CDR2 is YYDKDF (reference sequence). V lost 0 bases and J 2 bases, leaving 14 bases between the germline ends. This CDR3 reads CATSRDRGRGGNQPQHF. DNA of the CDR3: TGTGCCACCAGCAGAGATCGTGGCAGGGGAGGCAATCAGCCCCAGCATTTT.

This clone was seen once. The CDR3 DNA follows: TGTGCCAGCAGGACTAGCGGGAGCACAGATACGCAGTATTTT. The encoded protein is CASRTSGSTDTQYF. The rearrangement joins TRBV3-1 (or the pseudogene TRBV3-2) to TRBJ2-3; 10 bases map to TRBD2. Germline CDR1 LGHDT, CDR2 YNNKEL (reference sequence). Trimming removed 6 bases from V and 0 bases from J; junction bases left unmatched: 0. This CDR3 region has 14 residues.

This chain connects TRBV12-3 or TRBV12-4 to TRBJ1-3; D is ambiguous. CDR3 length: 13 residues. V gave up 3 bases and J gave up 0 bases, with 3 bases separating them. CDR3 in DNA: TGTGCCAGCAGTTTTGGCTCTGGAAACACCATATATTTT. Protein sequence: CASSFGSGNTIYF.

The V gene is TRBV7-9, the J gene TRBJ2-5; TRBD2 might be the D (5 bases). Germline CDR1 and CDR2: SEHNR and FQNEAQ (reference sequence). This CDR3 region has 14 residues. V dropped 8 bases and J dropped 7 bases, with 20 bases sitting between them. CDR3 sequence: CASEKDEWAGTQYF. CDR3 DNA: TGTGCCAGCGAAAAGGATGAGTGGGCGGGGACCCAGTACTTC.

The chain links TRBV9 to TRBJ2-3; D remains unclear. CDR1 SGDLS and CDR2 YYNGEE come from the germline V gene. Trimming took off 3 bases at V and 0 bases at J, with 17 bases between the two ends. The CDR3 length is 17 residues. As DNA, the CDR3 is TGTGCCAGCAGCGCCGCCGTAGGAAGAGCTAGCACAGATACGCAGTATTTT. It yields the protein CASSAAVGRASTDTQYF.

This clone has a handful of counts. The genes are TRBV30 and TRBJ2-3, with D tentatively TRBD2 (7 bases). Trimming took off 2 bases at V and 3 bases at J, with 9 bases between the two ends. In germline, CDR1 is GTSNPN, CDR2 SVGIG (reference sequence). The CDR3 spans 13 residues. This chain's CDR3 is CAWSSGTTDTQYF. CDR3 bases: TGTGCCTGGAGTAGCGGGACAACAGATACGCAGTATTTT.

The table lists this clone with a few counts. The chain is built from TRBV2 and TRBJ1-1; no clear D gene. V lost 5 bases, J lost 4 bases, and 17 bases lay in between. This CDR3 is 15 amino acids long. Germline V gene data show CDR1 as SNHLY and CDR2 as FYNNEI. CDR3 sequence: CASSLSGLAGTEAFF. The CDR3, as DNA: TGTGCCAGCAGTCTAAGCGGACTCGCGGGCACTGAAGCTTTCTTT. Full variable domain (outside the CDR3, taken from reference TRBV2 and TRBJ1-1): EPEVTQTPSHQVTQMGQEVILRCVPISNHLYFYWYRQILGQKVEFLVSFYNNEISEKSEIFDDQFSVERPDGSNFTLKIRSTKLEDSAMYFCASSLSGLAGTEAFFGQGTRLTVV.

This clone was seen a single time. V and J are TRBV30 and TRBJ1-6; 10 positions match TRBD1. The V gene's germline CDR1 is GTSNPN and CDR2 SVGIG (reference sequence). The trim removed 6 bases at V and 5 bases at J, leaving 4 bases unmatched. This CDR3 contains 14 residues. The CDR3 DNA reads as TGTGCCTGCGTGGACAGGGGGAATAATTCACCCCTCCACTTT. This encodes CACVDRGNNSPLHF. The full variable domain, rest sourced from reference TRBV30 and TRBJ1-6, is SQTIHQWPATLVQPVGSPLSLECTVEGTSNPNLYWYRQAAGRGLQLLFYSVGIGQISSEVPQNLSASRPQDRQFILSSKKLLLSDSGFYLCACVDRGNNSPLHFGNGTRLTVT.

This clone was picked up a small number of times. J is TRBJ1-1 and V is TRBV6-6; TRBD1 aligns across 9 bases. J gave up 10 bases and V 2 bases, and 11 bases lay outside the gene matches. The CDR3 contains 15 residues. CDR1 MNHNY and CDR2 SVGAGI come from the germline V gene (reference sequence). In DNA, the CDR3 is TGTGCCAGCAGTTACGGGGGGACAGGGAGTATGGGAGCTTTCTTT. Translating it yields CASSYGGTGSMGAFF.

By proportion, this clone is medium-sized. CDR3 loop: CASSEGRGWELDEQFF. The CDR3 DNA follows: TGTGCCAGCAGTGAGGGGAGAGGGTGGGAACTCGATGAGCAGTTCTTC. The chain joins TRBV2 to TRBJ2-1, with a weak D call TRBD2 (5 bases). This CDR3 comprises 16 residues. Per the germline V gene, CDR1 is SNHLY and CDR2 is FYNNEI. V lost 3 bases and J lost 8, with 20 bases in between.

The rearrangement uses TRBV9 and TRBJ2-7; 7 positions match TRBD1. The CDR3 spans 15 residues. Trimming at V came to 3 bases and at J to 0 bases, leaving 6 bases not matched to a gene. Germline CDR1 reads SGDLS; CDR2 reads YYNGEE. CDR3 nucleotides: TGTGCCAGCAGCGAGGGGGACAGTAGCTCCTACGAGCAGTACTTC. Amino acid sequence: CASSEGDSSSYEQYF.

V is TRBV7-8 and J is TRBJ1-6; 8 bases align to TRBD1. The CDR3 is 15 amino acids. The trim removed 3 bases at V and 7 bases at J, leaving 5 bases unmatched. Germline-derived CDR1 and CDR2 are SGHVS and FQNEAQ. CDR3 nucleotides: TGTGCCAGCAGCTTCCAACAGGGGGGAAATTCACCCCTCCACTTT. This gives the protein CASSFQQGGNSPLHF.